Listed below are T cell receptor beta chains from one sample, sequenced in a study of shared clonotypes between healthy human individuals. TCRdb's table, derived via immunoSEQ multiplex PCR, lists solely in-frame clones and lacks some. The profile covers about 2.2 million clones, with just over 90% appearing a single time and about 1.6% taken by the ten largest. The material sequenced was naive CD8+ T cells from PBMCs. The origin of the receptors is a man younger than 35 in good health. Some clones in this sample may be carry-over from other donors' samples. Both conserved end residues are part of each CDR3. The order of the fields is J gene, V gene, clone size, D gene, CDR3 DNA, CDR3 protein. D genes are given only for firm matches. A clone size is listed for some rows: how often the clone was seen (once, few, many), or a class if it is expanded.

j_gene: TRBJ2-7
v_gene: TRBV9
abundance: NA
d_gene: TRBD1
CDR3nt: TGTGCCAGCAGCACACGACAGGGGGCCTACGAGCAGTACTTC
CDR3aa: CASSTRQGAYEQYF

j_gene: TRBJ2-7
v_gene: TRBV27
abundance: NA
d_gene: NA
CDR3nt: TGTGCCAGCAGTTTGGCCCGGATCGGAACCCACGAGCAGTACTTC
CDR3aa: CASSLARIGTHEQYF

j_gene: TRBJ2-7
v_gene: TRBV27
abundance: once
d_gene: NA
CDR3nt: TGTGCCAGCAGTTTATTTTCTGGGACGACGATACAGTACTTC
CDR3aa: CASSLFSGTTIQYF

j_gene: TRBJ1-2
v_gene: TRBV5-1
abundance: NA
d_gene: TRBD1
CDR3nt: TGCGCCAGCAGCTTGGGAGCAGGGGGCGGGTATGGCTACACCTTC
CDR3aa: CASSLGAGGGYGYTF

j_gene: TRBJ2-1
v_gene: TRBV9
abundance: NA
d_gene: TRBD2
CDR3nt: TGTGCCAGCAGCGTGGGGCTAGCGGGAGGTTACAATGAGCAGTTCTTC
CDR3aa: CASSVGLAGGYNEQFF

j_gene: TRBJ2-7
v_gene: TRBV29-1
abundance: once
d_gene: NA
CDR3nt: TGCAGCTACGACGATACCTACGAGCAGTACTTC
CDR3aa: CSYDDTYEQYF

j_gene: TRBJ2-7
v_gene: TRBV11-2
abundance: NA
d_gene: TRBD1
CDR3nt: TGTGCCAGCAGATGGGGACAGGGGATTTCCTACGAGCAGTACTTC
CDR3aa: CASRWGQGISYEQYF

j_gene: TRBJ1-1
v_gene: TRBV20-1
abundance: NA
d_gene: NA
CDR3nt: TGCAGTGCTGGGGACATAACTGAAGCTTTCTTT
CDR3aa: CSAGDITEAFF

j_gene: TRBJ1-1
v_gene: TRBV25-1
abundance: NA
d_gene: NA
CDR3nt: TGTGCCAGCAGCCCCGAGCTGGTGGACACTGAAGCTTTCTTT
CDR3aa: CASSPELVDTEAFF

j_gene: TRBJ1-2
v_gene: TRBV19
abundance: NA
d_gene: NA
CDR3nt: TGTGCCAGTAGTGCTCAAGTTTTCTTTTATGGCTACACCTTC
CDR3aa: CASSAQVFFYGYTF

j_gene: TRBJ2-7
v_gene: TRBV27
abundance: NA
d_gene: NA
CDR3nt: TGTGCCAGTTCCTGGCGGGGAGGCGAGCAGTACTTC
CDR3aa: CASSWRGGEQYF

j_gene: TRBJ1-1
v_gene: TRBV7-2
abundance: NA
d_gene: NA
CDR3nt: TGTGCCAGCAGGCAGGGGTACACTGAAGCTTTCTTT
CDR3aa: CASRQGYTEAFF

j_gene: TRBJ1-6
v_gene: TRBV4-1
abundance: NA
d_gene: TRBD1
CDR3nt: TGCGCCAGCAGCCAAGACCCAAGACAGGGGTATAATTCACCCCTCCACTTT
CDR3aa: CASSQDPRQGYNSPLHF

j_gene: TRBJ2-7
v_gene: TRBV9
abundance: NA
d_gene: TRBD2
CDR3nt: TGTGCCAGCAGCCCGGCAGCGGGAGGAGGCAGCGAGCAGTACTTC
CDR3aa: CASSPAAGGGSEQYF

j_gene: TRBJ2-1
v_gene: TRBV27
abundance: NA
d_gene: NA
CDR3nt: TGTGCCAGTCACTCGGGGGCCTACAATGAGCAGTTCTTC
CDR3aa: CASHSGAYNEQFF

j_gene: TRBJ1-2
v_gene: TRBV9
abundance: NA
d_gene: NA
CDR3nt: TGTGCCAGCAGCGTTAGCAGGGGCAACTATGGCTACACCTTC
CDR3aa: CASSVSRGNYGYTF

j_gene: TRBJ1-5
v_gene: TRBV27
abundance: once
d_gene: NA
CDR3nt: TGTGCCAGCAGTTTATACACAGGGCAGCCCCAGCATTTT
CDR3aa: CASSLYTGQPQHF

j_gene: TRBJ2-7
v_gene: TRBV7-3
abundance: NA
d_gene: NA
CDR3nt: TGTGCCAGCAGCTTAACAGGAATTTACGAGCAGTACTTC
CDR3aa: CASSLTGIYEQYF

j_gene: TRBJ1-2
v_gene: TRBV28
abundance: NA
d_gene: NA
CDR3nt: TGTGCCAGCAGTTTTCAGGAGTTCTATGGCTACACCTTC
CDR3aa: CASSFQEFYGYTF

j_gene: TRBJ2-5
v_gene: TRBV14
abundance: NA
d_gene: TRBD2
CDR3nt: TGTGCCAGCAGCCAAGATGCGACTAGCGCGCAGACCCAGTACTTC
CDR3aa: CASSQDATSAQTQYF

j_gene: TRBJ1-2
v_gene: TRBV19
abundance: NA
d_gene: NA
CDR3nt: TGTGCCAGTAGCCCCGGTGGGGTCGGCTACACCTTC
CDR3aa: CASSPGGVGYTF

j_gene: TRBJ2-1
v_gene: TRBV6-5
abundance: NA
d_gene: TRBD2
CDR3nt: TGTGCCAGCAGGGCTAGCGGGAGCTCCTACAATGAGCAGTTCTTC
CDR3aa: CASRASGSSYNEQFF

j_gene: TRBJ2-7
v_gene: TRBV27
abundance: NA
d_gene: TRBD1
CDR3nt: TGTGCCAGCAGGGACAGGGCGAACTTCTACGAGCAGTACTTC
CDR3aa: CASRDRANFYEQYF

j_gene: TRBJ2-1
v_gene: TRBV11-1
abundance: NA
d_gene: NA
CDR3nt: TGTGCCAGCAGCTTACCAGCCCCAGTAGTAAACAATGAGCAGTTCTTC
CDR3aa: CASSLPAPVVNNEQFF

j_gene: TRBJ1-1
v_gene: TRBV27
abundance: NA
d_gene: NA
CDR3nt: TGTGCCAGCAGTTATAGCAGGGGGAACACTGAAGCTTTCTTT
CDR3aa: CASSYSRGNTEAFF

j_gene: TRBJ2-2
v_gene: TRBV7-9
abundance: NA
d_gene: NA
CDR3nt: TGTGCCAGCAGCATACGAGGAGGGAGCGCGGGCACCGGGGAGCTGTTTTTT
CDR3aa: CASSIRGGSAGTGELFF

j_gene: TRBJ2-7
v_gene: TRBV12-5
abundance: NA
d_gene: NA
CDR3nt: TGTGCTAGTGGTACTCCGAACGAGCAGTACTTC
CDR3aa: CASGTPNEQYF

j_gene: TRBJ2-7
v_gene: TRBV7-8
abundance: NA
d_gene: NA
CDR3nt: TGTGCCAGCAGCCCCCTTATCGACCGGGTCAGGGACCTCCTAACCTACGAGCAGTACTTC
CDR3aa: CASSPLIDRVRDLLTYEQYF

j_gene: TRBJ1-2
v_gene: TRBV28
abundance: NA
d_gene: TRBD1
CDR3nt: TGTGCCAGCAGTCTGACAGGGGGCGCCTATCCAGGGGATGGCTACACCTTC
CDR3aa: CASSLTGGAYPGDGYTF

j_gene: TRBJ1-1
v_gene: TRBV11-2
abundance: NA
d_gene: NA
CDR3nt: TGTGCCAGCAGCTTAGATTGGGGATTTCGGACTGAAGCTTTCTTT
CDR3aa: CASSLDWGFRTEAFF

j_gene: TRBJ1-2
v_gene: TRBV2
abundance: NA
d_gene: TRBD1
CDR3nt: TGTGCCAGCAGATTTTCTATAGGACAGGGACACTATGGCTACACCTTC
CDR3aa: CASRFSIGQGHYGYTF

j_gene: TRBJ2-7
v_gene: TRBV28
abundance: NA
d_gene: NA
CDR3nt: TGTGCCAGCAGTTTACTGGGGACGGGGTCCTACGAGCAGTACTTC
CDR3aa: CASSLLGTGSYEQYF

j_gene: TRBJ2-5
v_gene: TRBV10-3
abundance: NA
d_gene: NA
CDR3nt: TGTGCCATCAGTGATTGGGGGAACACAGAGACCCAGTACTTC
CDR3aa: CAISDWGNTETQYF

j_gene: TRBJ2-3
v_gene: TRBV9
abundance: once
d_gene: TRBD2
CDR3nt: TGTGCCAGCAGCGTAGATTCAATTACGGGCCTTAGCGGGTCAGATACGCAGTATTTT
CDR3aa: CASSVDSITGLSGSDTQYF

j_gene: TRBJ2-1
v_gene: TRBV6-1
abundance: NA
d_gene: NA
CDR3nt: TGTGCCAGCAGGGGTGCCCCATATGGTCTGTTCTTC
CDR3aa: CASRGAPYGLFF

j_gene: TRBJ1-5
v_gene: TRBV27
abundance: NA
d_gene: NA
CDR3nt: TGTGCCAGCAGTTCCCAAGGGACTAATCAGCCCCAGCATTTT
CDR3aa: CASSSQGTNQPQHF

j_gene: TRBJ1-1
v_gene: TRBV27
abundance: NA
d_gene: TRBD1
CDR3nt: TGTGCCAGCAGTCTTACAGGGGGCGGGAACACTGAAGCTTTCTTT
CDR3aa: CASSLTGGGNTEAFF

j_gene: TRBJ2-3
v_gene: TRBV27
abundance: NA
d_gene: TRBD2
CDR3nt: TGTGCCAGCAGTCCGTGGCAACAGGGTCCTGGGACTAGCGGGACGAGCACAGATACGCAGTATTTT
CDR3aa: CASSPWQQGPGTSGTSTDTQYF

j_gene: TRBJ1-5
v_gene: TRBV27
abundance: NA
d_gene: NA
CDR3nt: TGTGCCAGCAGCACCCAGGGACACAATCAGCCCCAGCATTTT
CDR3aa: CASSTQGHNQPQHF

j_gene: TRBJ1-2
v_gene: TRBV9
abundance: NA
d_gene: NA
CDR3nt: TGTGCCAGCAGCGTAGACGAGGCAGCCCCCTGGGGCTACACCTTC
CDR3aa: CASSVDEAAPWGYTF

j_gene: TRBJ2-7
v_gene: TRBV5-1
abundance: NA
d_gene: TRBD2
CDR3nt: TGCGCCAGCAGCTCCGGACTAGCGGGAGACTCGTACGAGCAGTACTTC
CDR3aa: CASSSGLAGDSYEQYF

j_gene: TRBJ2-1
v_gene: TRBV28
abundance: NA
d_gene: TRBD2
CDR3nt: TGTGCCAGCATCCTGGGGGGGTGGGGAGGAACCTACAATGAGCAGTTCTTC
CDR3aa: CASILGGWGGTYNEQFF

j_gene: TRBJ2-7
v_gene: TRBV13
abundance: NA
d_gene: NA
CDR3nt: TGTGCCAGCAGCTCTTACAGGGCCGAGCAGTACTTC
CDR3aa: CASSSYRAEQYF

j_gene: TRBJ1-3
v_gene: TRBV10-3
abundance: NA
d_gene: NA
CDR3nt: TGTGCCATCAGTGTCCGGGAAGGGGCGCCTGGAAACACCATATATTTT
CDR3aa: CAISVREGAPGNTIYF

j_gene: TRBJ2-3
v_gene: TRBV28
abundance: NA
d_gene: TRBD2
CDR3nt: TGTGCCAGTACCGGGACTAGCGGGAGGTTTGGGACAGATACGCAGTATTTT
CDR3aa: CASTGTSGRFGTDTQYF

j_gene: TRBJ1-2
v_gene: TRBV27
abundance: NA
d_gene: TRBD1
CDR3nt: TGTGCCAGCAGTTCCAGGACAGGGGCCGTTGCTAACTATGGCTACACCTTC
CDR3aa: CASSSRTGAVANYGYTF

j_gene: TRBJ2-7
v_gene: TRBV19
abundance: NA
d_gene: TRBD1
CDR3nt: TGTGCCAGTAGTATGGGAGCCGGGACAGGGCGGAGCGAGCAGTACTTC
CDR3aa: CASSMGAGTGRSEQYF

j_gene: TRBJ2-1
v_gene: TRBV2
abundance: NA
d_gene: TRBD1
CDR3nt: TGTGCCAGCAGGAAGGGACAGATCTCCTACAATGAGCAGTTCTTC
CDR3aa: CASRKGQISYNEQFF

j_gene: TRBJ1-2
v_gene: TRBV11-2
abundance: NA
d_gene: NA
CDR3nt: TGTGCCAGCAGCTTAGTGGGAGGCGGCTACACCTTC
CDR3aa: CASSLVGGGYTF

j_gene: TRBJ2-3
v_gene: TRBV5-1
abundance: few
d_gene: TRBD2
CDR3nt: TGCGCCAGCAGCTTGTACGGGAGGGCCGTCACAGATACGCAGTATTTT
CDR3aa: CASSLYGRAVTDTQYF

j_gene: TRBJ2-5
v_gene: TRBV7-9
abundance: NA
d_gene: NA
CDR3nt: TGTGCCAGCAGCAGGAAAGGGGAGGAGACCCAGTACTTC
CDR3aa: CASSRKGEETQYF

j_gene: TRBJ2-2
v_gene: TRBV4-2
abundance: NA
d_gene: NA
CDR3nt: TGTGCCAGCAGCCACCGGGACGAGAACACCGGGGAGCTGTTTTTT
CDR3aa: CASSHRDENTGELFF

j_gene: TRBJ1-3
v_gene: TRBV28
abundance: NA
d_gene: TRBD1
CDR3nt: TGTGCCAGCGGCAACAGGGGTTCTGGAAACACCATATATTTT
CDR3aa: CASGNRGSGNTIYF

j_gene: TRBJ2-7
v_gene: TRBV2
abundance: NA
d_gene: TRBD1
CDR3nt: TGTGCCAGCAGTGACAGGACAGGGGACTACGAGCAGTACTTC
CDR3aa: CASSDRTGDYEQYF

j_gene: TRBJ2-2
v_gene: TRBV27
abundance: NA
d_gene: NA
CDR3nt: TGTGCCAGCAGTTTAATTACCGGCAGCGGGACCGGGGAGCTGTTTTTT
CDR3aa: CASSLITGSGTGELFF

j_gene: TRBJ2-2
v_gene: TRBV7-9
abundance: NA
d_gene: NA
CDR3nt: TGTGCCAGCAGCTTACGGCCCCCGAACACCGGGGAGCTGTTTTTT
CDR3aa: CASSLRPPNTGELFF

j_gene: TRBJ2-7
v_gene: TRBV19
abundance: NA
d_gene: NA
CDR3nt: TGTGCCAGTTCCTGGAACGCGGGCCACGAGCAGTACTTC
CDR3aa: CASSWNAGHEQYF